This T cell receptor (beta chain) stems from a study of T cells in AML relapse after transplant (dated by TCRdb to between 2018 and 2021). Study-wide context: The remission controls were clinically matched patients who stayed in long-term complete remission and had more than 3 years of follow-up. Bone marrow collected about 1 year after HSCT from patients who maintained complete remission served as the remission samples. This retrospective study examined inhibitory receptor expression and TCR repertoires of bone marrow T cells in patients who received allogeneic HSCT for myeloid malignancy. What the study reported, not specific to this receptor: The TCR repertoire comparisons were based on very few samples, with only three individuals in each group for unsorted bone marrow.

The method was PCR. Instead of multiplex PCR, a modified RACE PCR protocol was used to amplify TCR alpha and beta chains from RNA. Libraries were sequenced on an Illumina MiSeq, and raw reads were demultiplexed according to sample-specific barcode combinations. Per the original workflow: MiXCR software was used to identify TCR clonotypes from the sequencing reads. The public reads were quality trimmed at Q25 with fastp and then assembled into clones with MiXCR by TCRdb, keeping productive beta chains. CDR3 protein sequences are deduplicated, and each keeps its most common genes and DNA. For this entry, the V and J calls and clone size follow TCRdb and not the study's own pipeline. Here the sample has 3,000 to 4,500 distinct CDR3 sequences; 9.5% to 12% occur a single time. The ten largest make up less than 40% of the sample. Notes on this clonotype: Its antigen specificity is not known. A much larger clone lies a single base off, so this may be a read error.

The CDR3 holds 17 amino acids from the cysteine to the phenylalanine. The CDR3 DNA has 51 bases and is translated from base 1. For CDR1 and CDR2, the germline V gene lists SGHAT and FQNNGV. V trim: 5 bases; J trim: 4 bases; unmatched bases: 12. The clonotype comes from a human donor who had a stem cell transplant for acute myeloid leukemia. Following transplantation, part of the T cell population may be supplied by the graft donor rather than the patient. The source material was bone marrow, either the whole sample or a sorted T cell fraction (not recorded which), sampled in complete remission. The chain uses TRBV11-2 and TRBJ2-5; the central 11 bases match TRBD2. The encoded CDR3 is CASSLALSGGAAETQYF. The nucleotides read TGTGCCAGCAGCCTAGCGCTTAGCGGGGGGGCCGCAGAGACCCAGTACTTC. The variable domain in full, with residues beyond the CDR3 obtained from the reference TRBV11-2 and TRBJ2-5 genes, is EAGVAQSPRYKIIEKRQSVAFWCNPISGHATLYWYQQILGQGPKLLIQFQNNGVVDDSQLPKDRFSAERLKGVDSTLKIQPAKLEDSAVYLCASSLALSGGAAETQYFGPGTRLLVL.